The subject of this entry is one T cell receptor beta chain. The sample originates from a study of cytomegalovirus exposure and HLA in healthy donors. CDR3 length equals 13 residues. CDR1 and CDR2 from the germline V gene are MNHEY and SVGAGI. The V and J ends lost 2 bases and 2 bases respectively, with 7 bases between them. The table came from immunoSEQ multiplex PCR; TCRdb's copy has only in-frame clones and leaves some out. The sample lists approximately 300,000 clones; around 90% were seen once. This clonotype was obtained from a woman in her thirties in good health and CMV-seropositive. The sample taken for sequencing was PBMCs. The genes are TRBV6-5 and TRBJ2-7; D gene ambiguous. This chain's CDR3 is CASSYGITYEQYF. CDR3 bases: TGTGCCAGCAGTTACGGGATCACCTACGAGCAGTACTTC.